This TCR beta chain was sequenced in a study of PD-1 blockade in classical Hodgkin lymphoma. At the level of the study: The patients were dosed with nivolumab 3 mg/kg, infused intravenously every 2 weeks.

Findings of the study overall: Exclusion applied to patients who initiated nivolumab less than 1 year following ASCT.

Clones were sequenced by immunoSEQ multiplex PCR, and TCRdb holds only the in-frame ones, with some missing. The sample holds some 53,000 clones; about 89% are singletons and the top ten take 6% to 7.5%. The time point is: cycle 4 day 1 (C4D1), after 6 weeks of nivolumab. Exposure to brentuximab vedotin varied, and each patient had relapsed following autologous stem cell transplantation. CDR3 length: 15 residues. Germline lookup yields CDR1 ENHRY and CDR2 SYGVKD. V dropped 2 bases and J dropped 3; count of bases not matched to a gene: 5. Concerning this clone itself: The antigen is undetermined. Within the sample, other DNA sequences also encode this same CDR3.

The specimen was peripheral blood mononuclear cells (PBMCs), collected before the fourth cycle of nivolumab. The gene calls are TRBV10-3 and TRBJ2-3; 7 bases map to TRBD1. The source of this sequence is a human donor with classical Hodgkin lymphoma. The CDR3 reads CAISEGQVSTDTQYF. In DNA, the CDR3 is TGTGCCATCAGTGAGGGACAGGTATCAACAGATACGCAGTATTTT.